This T cell receptor (beta chain) was observed in a study of beta chain features in type 1 diabetes. Study-level points and caveats: High TCR expression in some cells could lead to their over-representation in cDNA sequencing. Shorter TCRB CDR3s, moderately but significantly so, were found in Type 1 diabetes patients in all four CD4+ subsets.

This CDR3 region has 11 residues. V was clipped by 3 bases and J by 3 bases, with 3 bases between them. Germline V gene sequence: CDR1 LNHNV, CDR2 YYDKDF (reference sequence). Many counts were recorded for this clone. Its specificity is not known. The sample contains more than one DNA sequence encoding this CDR3. Since all of the isolated RNA was reverse transcribed, expressed TCRB transcripts were what got sequenced. Using immunoSEQ multiplex PCR, the repertoire was profiled, and TCRdb retains in-frame clones only, with some absent. The sample lists 150,000 to 200,000 clones; approximately 8.1% were seen once.

The receptor comes from a man aged 18 to 30 with type 1 diabetes. The chain links TRBV15 to TRBJ2-7; D gene unclear. Input material: central memory CD4+ T cells from blood. CDR3 coding DNA: TGTGCCACCAGCAGTAACTACGAGCAGTACTTC. Residues: CATSSNYEQYF.